This T cell receptor beta chain originates from a study of T-cell reconstitution after alpha-beta-depleted transplantation in children. Whole-study results and caveats: Where alpha-beta T cells came from about two months after transplant was reportedly several hundred expanded graft clones. Surviving recipient T cells and intrathymic progenitors accounted for some patients' high TCRbeta diversity at day 60. A year had passed since transplant, and T-cell counts and diversity by then came mostly from newly produced T cells.

Trimming cost V 2 bases and J 8 bases, with 4 bases left between them. Germline CDR1 is SEHNR and CDR2 is FQNEAQ (reference sequence). This CDR3 is built from 11 residues. This clonotype was picked up a small number of times. The antigen is undetermined. Unique molecular identifiers were incorporated during preparation of the TCRbeta library. TCRdb reanalysed the PCR reads using MiXCR and keeps one entry per CDR3 protein. The sample contains hundreds of thousands of distinct CDR3 sequences, 13% of which appear only once. The sequence derives from a girl aged 2-10 years with congenital amegakaryocytic thrombocytopenia, due to receive a stem cell transplant. V usage is TRBV7-9 and J usage is TRBJ2-4, with D unclear. The material sequenced was PBMCs, taken before TCRalphabeta/CD19-depleted stem cell transplant. Here the CDR3 DNA reads TGTGCCAGCAGCTTATCGGACATTCAGTACTTC. The encoded protein is CASSLSDIQYF.